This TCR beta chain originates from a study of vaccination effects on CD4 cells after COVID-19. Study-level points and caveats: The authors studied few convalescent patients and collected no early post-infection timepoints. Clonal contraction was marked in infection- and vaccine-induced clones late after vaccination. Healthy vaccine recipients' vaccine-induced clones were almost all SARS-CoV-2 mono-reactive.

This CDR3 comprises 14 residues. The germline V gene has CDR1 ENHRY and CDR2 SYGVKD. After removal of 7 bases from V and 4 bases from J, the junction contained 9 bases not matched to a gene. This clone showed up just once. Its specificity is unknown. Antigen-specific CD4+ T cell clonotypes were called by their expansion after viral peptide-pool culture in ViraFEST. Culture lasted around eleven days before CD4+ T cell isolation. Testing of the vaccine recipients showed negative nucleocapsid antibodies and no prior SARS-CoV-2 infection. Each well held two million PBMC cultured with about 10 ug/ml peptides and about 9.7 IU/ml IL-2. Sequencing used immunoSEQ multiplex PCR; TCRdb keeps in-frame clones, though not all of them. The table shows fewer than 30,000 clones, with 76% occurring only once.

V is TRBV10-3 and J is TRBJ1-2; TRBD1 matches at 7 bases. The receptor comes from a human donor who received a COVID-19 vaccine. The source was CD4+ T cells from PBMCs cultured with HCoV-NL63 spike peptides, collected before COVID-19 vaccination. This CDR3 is CAINGRAGGYGYTF. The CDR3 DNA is TGTGCCATCAACGGCCGGGCAGGGGGCTATGGCTACACCTTC.